Only a few counts were recorded for the clone carrying this TCR beta chain. Its cognate antigen is unknown. CD4+ cells of the naive, central memory, regulatory and stem cell-like memory types were sorted via CD45RO/CCR7/CD25/CD127/CD95/CD27. Expressed TCRB transcripts were sequenced because the entire RNA isolate underwent reverse transcription. Produced via immunoSEQ multiplex PCR; TCRdb's table is partial and in-frame only. The sample includes 200,000 to 300,000 clones, 11% of them seen just once. This sample was included in a study of beta chain features in type 1 diabetes. About the study: Age and gender were similar between patients and healthy donors, as were cell yields.

Findings and caveats of the study: The question left open here concerned HLA type influencing TCRB rearrangement. Shortening that was moderate but significant affected the TCRB CDR3s of Type 1 diabetes patients in all four CD4+ subsets.

Germline trimming cut 4 bases from V and 3 bases from J; bases unmatched to any gene: 7. Germline CDR1 KGHSH, CDR2 LQKENI. The CDR3 sequence is 15 residues long. Sequencing used naive CD4+ T cells from blood. This sequence joins TRBV18 and TRBJ2-7, with 9 bases matching TRBD1. The sequence came from a man younger than 40 with type 1 diabetes. The CDR3, as DNA: TGTGCCAGCTCACGTCAGGGACAGGGAATCTACGAGCAGTACTTC. It codes for CASSRQGQGIYEQYF.